These 23 T cell receptor beta chains came from one sample sequenced in a study of response to subunit inactivated influenza vaccine. TCRdb processed the RT-PCR reads anew with MiXCR; each CDR3 protein has one entry. The sample has around 190,000 distinct CDR3 sequences; 9.2% are singletons. The sample was non-naive T cells sorted from PBMCs, taken on the day of vaccination. These TCRs come from a man aged 45-65 years who received an inactivated influenza vaccine.

This clonotype was picked up a small number of times. The chain joins TRBV5-1 to TRBJ2-7, with D tentatively TRBD2 (6 bases). Trimming stripped 4 bases from V and 6 bases from J, with 14 bases between. Germline CDR1 SGHRS, CDR2 YFSETQ. The CDR3 is 13 amino acids. The CDR3 coding sequence is TGCGCCAGCAGCCCCGGCACTAGCACCGAGCAGTACTTC. Amino acid sequence: CASSPGTSTEQYF. Full variable domain (missing parts from reference TRBV5-1 and TRBJ2-7): KAGVTQTPRYLIKTRGQQVTLSCSPISGHRSVSWYQQTPGQGLQFLFEYFSETQRNKGNFPGRFSGRQFSNSRSEMNVSTLELGDSALYLCASSPGTSTEQYFGPGTRLTVT.

Ten or more counts support this clonotype. The J gene is TRBJ2-3, the V gene TRBV9, with unresolved D. The V and J ends lost 7 bases and 6 bases respectively, with 9 bases between them. This CDR3 spans 11 amino acids. Germline V gene data show CDR1 as SGDLS and CDR2 as YYNGEE. The CDR3 here is CASGPGDTQYF. The DNA for the CDR3 is TGTGCCAGCGGTCCTGGTGATACGCAGTATTTT. The full variable domain, its missing parts supplied by reference TRBV9 and TRBJ2-3, is DSGVTQTPKHLITATGQRVTLRCSPRSGDLSVYWYQQSLDQGLQFLIQYYNGEERAKGNILERFSAQQFPDLHSELNLSSLELGDSALYFCASGPGDTQYFGPGTRLTVL.

Worth noting for this clonotype: This sequence may be a read error, since a much larger clone differs from it by one base. The V gene is TRBV12-3 or TRBV12-4, the J gene TRBJ2-2; D uncertain. The CDR3 runs 14 residues. CDR3 nucleotides: TGTACCAGCAGTAACAGCGTACACACCGGGGAGCTGTTTTTT. Its translation is CTSSNSVHTGELFF.

This sequence joins TRBV4-2 and TRBJ2-1, with a tentative D call TRBD2 (6 bases). The CDR3 is 14 residues long. Germline V lookup: CDR1 LGHNA, CDR2 YNFKEQ. Trimming cost V 0 bases and J 10 bases, with 13 bases left between them. The CDR3 loop reads CASSQDGTSPEQFF. The DNA of the CDR3 is TGTGCCAGCAGCCAAGATGGGACTTCACCCGAGCAGTTCTTC.

Many counts were recorded for this clonotype. V is TRBV10-2 and J is TRBJ2-3; D not resolved. V was shortened by 2 bases and J by 2 bases, with 23 bases between the two germline ends. The germline V gene encodes CDR1 WSHSY and CDR2 SAAADI. The CDR3 consists of 19 residues. The CDR3 reads CASSEEDGWSLKTTDTQYF. The CDR3 DNA is TGCGCCAGCAGTGAGGAGGATGGGTGGTCCCTCAAGACCACAGATACGCAGTATTTT.

This clonotype was observed at least ten times. The CDR3 region is CASRSSTSANEQFF. CDR3 DNA: TGTGCCAGCAGAAGTAGTACTAGCGCCAATGAGCAGTTCTTC. This chain connects TRBV3-1 to TRBJ2-1; 7 bases match TRBD2. J was trimmed by 6 bases and V by 6 bases; bases with no gene match: 8. From germline, CDR1 is LGHDT and CDR2 YNNKEL (reference sequence). The CDR3 has 14 residues.

This clonotype was observed a handful of times. The chain employs TRBV6-1 and TRBJ1-1; 10 nucleotides agree with TRBD1. CDR3 length equals 13 residues. Germline CDR1 and CDR2: MNHNS and SASEGT. Germline trimming cut 8 bases from V and 6 bases from J; bases unmatched to any gene: 6. The CDR3 DNA sequence: TGTGCCAGCCTGGGACAGGGGTTCCCTGAAGCTTTCTTT. It is translated as CASLGQGFPEAFF.

The rearrangement uses TRBV5-4 and TRBJ2-7, with TRBD1 identical over 9 bases. The CDR3 runs to 16 residues. The germline gives CDR1 SGHNT, CDR2 YYREEE (reference sequence). Germline trimming cut 3 bases from V and 2 bases from J; bases unmatched to any gene: 9. DNA of the CDR3: TGTGCCAGCAGCTCCCCTGGGGGGACAGGGCCCTACGAGCAGTACTTC. Its translation: CASSSPGGTGPYEQYF.

The chain recombines TRBV6-1 with TRBJ2-1; perhaps TRBD1 as D (5 bases). The CDR3 is 13 amino acids. V lost 9 bases to trimming and J lost 5 bases, with 14 bases between them. Germline V gene data show CDR1 as MNHNS and CDR2 as SASEGT. DNA for the CDR3: TGTGCCAGACCTACCCGCAGGGACAATGAGCAGTTCTTC. Amino acid sequence: CARPTRRDNEQFF.

This clonotype was seen more than once but under ten times. The chain employs TRBV5-1 and TRBJ2-7, with TRBD2 as a possible D gene (5 bases). Trimming left V 5 bases short and J 1 base short, with 13 bases between. The CDR3 length is 14 residues. Germline V gene lookup returns CDR1 SGHRS and CDR2 YFSETQ. CDR3 amino acids: CASRYTRDSYEQYF. CDR3 in DNA: TGCGCCAGCAGGTACACGAGGGATTCCTACGAGCAGTACTTC.

At least ten counts were recorded for this clonotype. The chain links TRBV4-3 to TRBJ2-3; D may be TRBD1 (7 bases). The germline V gene has CDR1 LGHNA and CDR2 YSLEER. Deletions cut 6 bases from V and 2 bases from J, with 15 bases between. The CDR3 consists of 15 residues. This CDR3 is CASSFAGQNTDTQYF. The CDR3 coding sequence is TGCGCCAGCAGTTTCGCGGGACAGAACACAGATACGCAGTATTTT.

This clonotype was counted ten times or more. The chain joins TRBV6-1 to TRBJ1-4; D gene ambiguous. Per the germline V gene, CDR1 is MNHNS and CDR2 is SASEGT. The CDR3 length is 15 residues. V gave up 4 bases and J gave up 0 bases, with 9 bases separating them. The CDR3 reads CASSAGSSTNEKLFF. The CDR3 DNA sequence: TGTGCCAGCAGTGCCGGGTCCTCAACTAATGAAAAACTGTTTTTT.

This clonotype was seen more than once but under ten times. The chain couples TRBV6-2 or TRBV6-3 to TRBJ1-2; D is possibly TRBD1 (6 bases). Deletions cut 8 bases from V and 4 bases from J, with 11 bases between. The CDR3 consists of 12 residues. Germline loops: CDR1 MNHEY, CDR2 SVGEGT. CDR3 bases: TGTGCCAGCTACAGGGCGGGCTATGGCTACACCTTC. Translating gives CASYRAGYGYTF.

The genes are TRBV7-9 and TRBJ1-2, with D perhaps TRBD1 (6 bases). The CDR3 consists of 12 residues. From germline, CDR1 is SEHNR and CDR2 FQNEAQ (reference sequence). V lost 3 bases to trimming and J lost 7 bases, with 9 bases between them. The CDR3 DNA follows: TGTGCCAGCAGCTTGAACAGGGCTGGCTACACCTTC. It encodes CASSLNRAGYTF.

This clonotype was observed many times. The CDR3 DNA sequence: TGTGCCTGGAGTGTAGGCAGGACCGCGCGCTCCTACAATGAGCAGTTCTTC. The encoded protein is CAWSVGRTARSYNEQFF. The V call is TRBV30, the J call TRBJ2-1; D not certain. The CDR3 length is 17 residues. The germline V gene has CDR1 GTSNPN and CDR2 SVGIG (reference sequence). V was shortened by 0 bases and J by 0 bases, with 15 bases between the two germline ends.

This clonotype appeared a few times. The chain joins TRBV29-1 to TRBJ1-2; D gene uncertain. The germline gives CDR1 SQVTM, CDR2 ANQGSEA. V gave up 7 bases and J gave up 8 bases, with 14 bases separating them. The CDR3 extends over 11 amino acids. The CDR3 reads CSGEGGGGYTF. The CDR3 DNA is TGCAGCGGGGAGGGAGGAGGCGGCTACACCTTC.

This clonotype was observed a few times. The chain links TRBV5-1 to TRBJ2-3; D remains unclear. This CDR3 is 13 amino acids long. From germline, CDR1 is SGHRS and CDR2 YFSETQ. CDR3 sequence: CAAEVERTDTQYF. CDR3 coding DNA: TGCGCTGCAGAAGTAGAACGCACAGATACGCAGTATTTT. The full variable domain, rest sourced from reference TRBV5-1 and TRBJ2-3, is KAGVTQTPRYLIKTRGQQVTLSCSPISGHRSVSWYQQTPGQGLQFLFEYFSETQRNKGNFPGRFSGRQFSNSRSEMNVSTLELGDSALYLCAAEVERTDTQYFGPGTRLTVL.

This clonotype was seen ten or more times. DNA of the CDR3: TGCGCCAGCAGCTCCGGGACTAGCGGGTCCGCCTACGAGCAGTACTTC. Translating it yields CASSSGTSGSAYEQYF. This chain uses TRBV5-1 with TRBJ2-7; 12 nucleotides align to TRBD2. J was trimmed by 2 bases and V by 3 bases; bases with no gene match: 6. The CDR3 covers 16 residues. Germline values: CDR1 SGHRS, CDR2 YFSETQ.

This clonotype was recorded many times. The chain has TRBV24-1 and TRBJ2-3, with a tentative D call TRBD2 (6 bases). The CDR3 totals 16 residues. The germline V gene encodes CDR1 KGHDR and CDR2 SFDVKD. Between the trimmed V and J ends, which lost 4 bases and 3 bases, there was a span of 16 bases. CDR3 in amino acids: CATSDSGLGGTDTQYF. Here the CDR3 DNA reads TGTGCCACCAGTGACTCCGGACTTGGAGGGACAGATACGCAGTATTTT.

This chain uses TRBV5-1 with TRBJ2-2, with 9 bases matching TRBD1. Germline assignment: CDR1 SGHRS and CDR2 YFSETQ. V trimming: 0 bases; J trimming: 7 bases; junction bases outside the gene matches: 4. The CDR3 consists of 15 residues. The CDR3 nucleotides are TGCGCCAGCAGCTTGGGAGGACAGGGGATCGGGGAGCTGTTTTTT. Protein sequence: CASSLGGQGIGELFF.

This clonotype was detected many times. This rearrangement joins TRBV20-1 to TRBJ2-5; D unresolved. Between the trimmed V and J ends, which lost 0 bases and 5 bases, there was a span of 13 bases. Per the germline V gene, CDR1 is DFQATT and CDR2 is SNEGSKA (reference sequence). The CDR3 length is 14 residues. The CDR3: CSARDYRRAETQYF. The CDR3 bases are TGCAGTGCTAGAGATTATCGGCGAGCGGAGACCCAGTACTTC.

Only a few counts were recorded for this clonotype. This chain connects TRBV20-1 to TRBJ1-5; unclear D gene. Between the trimmed V and J ends, which lost 0 bases and 0 bases, there was a span of 12 bases. CDR3 size: 16 residues. CDR1 and CDR2 from the germline V gene are DFQATT and SNEGSKA (reference sequence). In nucleotides, the CDR3 is TGCAGTGCTAGAGATCCTATAAGGTTTAGCAATCAGCCCCAGCATTTT. This translates into CSARDPIRFSNQPQHF.

This clonotype showed up just a few times. The chain employs TRBV28 and TRBJ2-3; D is ambiguous. The CDR3 length is 16 residues. Germline CDR1 reads MDHEN; CDR2 reads SYDVKM. V shed 1 base and J shed 4 bases, with 15 bases lying between them. The DNA of the CDR3 is TGTGCCAGCAGTTTATTAGGCAGGTCTCGCCCAGATACGCAGTATTTT. It translates to CASSLLGRSRPDTQYF.